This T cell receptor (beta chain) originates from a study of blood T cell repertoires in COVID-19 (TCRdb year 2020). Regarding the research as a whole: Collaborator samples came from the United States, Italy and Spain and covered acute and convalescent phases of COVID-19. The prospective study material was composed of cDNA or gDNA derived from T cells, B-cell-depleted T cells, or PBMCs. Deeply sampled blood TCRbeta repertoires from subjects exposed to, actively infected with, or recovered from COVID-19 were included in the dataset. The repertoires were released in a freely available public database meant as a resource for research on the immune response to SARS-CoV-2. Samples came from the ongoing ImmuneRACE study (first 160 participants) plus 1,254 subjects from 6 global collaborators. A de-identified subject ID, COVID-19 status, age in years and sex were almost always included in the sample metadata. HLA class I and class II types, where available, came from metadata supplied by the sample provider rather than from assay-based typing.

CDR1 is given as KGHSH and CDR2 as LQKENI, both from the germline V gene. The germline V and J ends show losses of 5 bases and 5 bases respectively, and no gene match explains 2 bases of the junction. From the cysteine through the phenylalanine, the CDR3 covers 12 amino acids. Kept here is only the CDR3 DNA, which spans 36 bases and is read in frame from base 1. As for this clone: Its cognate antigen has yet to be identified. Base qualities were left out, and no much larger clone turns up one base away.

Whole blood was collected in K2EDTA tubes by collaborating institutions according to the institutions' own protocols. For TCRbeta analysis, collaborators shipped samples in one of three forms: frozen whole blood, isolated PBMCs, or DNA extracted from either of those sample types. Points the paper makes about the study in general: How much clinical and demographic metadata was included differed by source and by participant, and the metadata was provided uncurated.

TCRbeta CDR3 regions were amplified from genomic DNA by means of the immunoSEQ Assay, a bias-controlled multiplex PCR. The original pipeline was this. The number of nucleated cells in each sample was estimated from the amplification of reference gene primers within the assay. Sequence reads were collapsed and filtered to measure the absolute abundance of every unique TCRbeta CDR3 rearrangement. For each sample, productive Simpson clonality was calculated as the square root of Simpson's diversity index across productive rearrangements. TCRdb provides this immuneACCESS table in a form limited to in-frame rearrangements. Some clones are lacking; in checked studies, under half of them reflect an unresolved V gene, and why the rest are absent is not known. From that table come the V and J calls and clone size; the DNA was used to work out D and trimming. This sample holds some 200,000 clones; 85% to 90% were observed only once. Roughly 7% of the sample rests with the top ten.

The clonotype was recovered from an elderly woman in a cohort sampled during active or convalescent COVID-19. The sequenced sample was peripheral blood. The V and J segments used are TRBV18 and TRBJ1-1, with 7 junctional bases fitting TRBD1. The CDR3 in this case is CASSTGETEAFF. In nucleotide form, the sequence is TGTGCCAGCTCAACAGGGGAAACTGAAGCTTTCTTT.